Listed below are T cell receptor beta chains from one sample, sequenced in a study of vaccination effects on CD4 cells after COVID-19. Profiling relied on immunoSEQ multiplex PCR, and the TCRdb table lists in-frame clones only, not all of them. In the table there are 25,000 to 30,000 clones, approximately 71% of which are singletons. Their target antigens are unknown. The starting material was CD4+ T cells from PBMCs cultured with HCoV-NL63 spike peptides, obtained after COVID-19 vaccination. All receptors derive from a human donor who received a COVID-19 vaccine. The CDR3 runs from the conserved cysteine through the conserved F or W. Each record gives: CDR3 length, J gene, clone size, V gene, D gene, CDR3 protein, CDR3 DNA. The D gene is left open where the match is weak. For some rows the clone size is stated as once, few or many, or as a class when expanded; others skip it.

len: 13
j_gene: TRBJ1-5
abundance: -
v_gene: TRBV7-9
d_gene: TRBD1
CDR3aa: CASSSTGGQPQHF
CDR3nt: TGTGCCAGCAGCTCCACAGGGGGCCAGCCCCAGCATTTT

len: 14
j_gene: TRBJ2-5
abundance: -
v_gene: TRBV25-1
d_gene: -
CDR3aa: CASSDYYLQETQYF
CDR3nt: TGTGCCAGCAGTGACTATTACCTACAAGAGACCCAGTACTTC

len: 15
j_gene: TRBJ2-2
abundance: -
v_gene: TRBV18
d_gene: TRBD2
CDR3aa: CASSSSGSPAGELFF
CDR3nt: TGTGCCAGCTCATCGAGCGGGAGCCCCGCCGGGGAGCTGTTTTTT

len: 16
j_gene: TRBJ2-1
abundance: once
v_gene: TRBV5-1
d_gene: -
CDR3aa: CASSLSGPTGGNEQFF
CDR3nt: TGCGCCAGCAGCTTGTCGGGACCGACTGGGGGGAATGAGCAGTTCTTC

len: 15
j_gene: TRBJ2-5
abundance: once
v_gene: TRBV19
d_gene: TRBD1
CDR3aa: CASSRGQGAQETQYF
CDR3nt: TGTGCCAGTAGCCGAGGACAGGGGGCTCAAGAGACCCAGTACTTC

len: 11
j_gene: TRBJ2-5
abundance: -
v_gene: TRBV11-2
d_gene: TRBD1
CDR3aa: CASSAYRGQYF
CDR3nt: TGTGCCAGCAGCGCTTACAGGGGCCAGTACTTC

len: 14
j_gene: TRBJ2-7
abundance: -
v_gene: TRBV19
d_gene: TRBD1
CDR3aa: CASSQGQGSGEQYF
CDR3nt: TGTGCCAGTAGTCAGGGACAGGGTTCCGGTGAGCAGTACTTC

len: 14
j_gene: TRBJ1-2
abundance: -
v_gene: TRBV27
d_gene: TRBD1
CDR3aa: CASSYDRGTHGYTF
CDR3nt: TGTGCCAGCAGTTACGACAGGGGCACACATGGCTACACCTTC

len: 15
j_gene: TRBJ2-2
abundance: few
v_gene: TRBV27
d_gene: TRBD1
CDR3aa: CASSFRGRVPGELFF
CDR3nt: TGTGCCAGCAGTTTCAGGGGGCGGGTGCCCGGGGAGCTGTTTTTT

len: 14
j_gene: TRBJ2-5
abundance: -
v_gene: TRBV2
d_gene: TRBD2
CDR3aa: CASKERGTQETQYF
CDR3nt: TGTGCCAGCAAGGAGCGGGGGACTCAAGAGACCCAGTACTTC

len: 14
j_gene: TRBJ1-5
abundance: -
v_gene: TRBV4-1
d_gene: TRBD1
CDR3aa: CASSQGTGGQPQHF
CDR3nt: TGCGCCAGCAGCCAAGGGACAGGGGGTCAGCCCCAGCATTTT

len: 13
j_gene: TRBJ2-5
abundance: -
v_gene: TRBV19
d_gene: -
CDR3aa: CASSIGFQETQYF
CDR3nt: TGTGCCAGTAGTATAGGATTTCAAGAGACCCAGTACTTC

len: 12
j_gene: TRBJ1-1
abundance: few
v_gene: TRBV12-5
d_gene: -
CDR3aa: CASGTDSYEAFF
CDR3nt: TGTGCTAGTGGTACGGACAGTTATGAAGCTTTCTTT

len: 15
j_gene: TRBJ2-7
abundance: -
v_gene: TRBV6-6
d_gene: -
CDR3aa: CASSLRQGGSYEQYF
CDR3nt: TGTGCCAGCAGCCTAAGACAGGGAGGCTCCTACGAGCAGTACTTC

len: 16
j_gene: TRBJ2-7
abundance: -
v_gene: TRBV11-3
d_gene: TRBD2
CDR3aa: CASSLDGREGRDEQYF
CDR3nt: TGTGCCAGCAGCTTAGATGGGCGGGAGGGCCGCGACGAGCAGTACTTC

len: 16
j_gene: TRBJ2-1
abundance: -
v_gene: TRBV25-1
d_gene: TRBD2
CDR3aa: CASSDSSGRAHNEQFF
CDR3nt: TGTGCCAGCAGTGATTCAAGCGGGAGGGCCCACAATGAGCAGTTCTTC

len: 19
j_gene: TRBJ2-1
abundance: -
v_gene: TRBV27
d_gene: -
CDR3aa: CASSLVLLRGRRSYNEQFF
CDR3nt: TGTGCCAGCAGTTTAGTACTACTAAGGGGGAGGAGGTCCTACAATGAGCAGTTCTTC

len: 14
j_gene: TRBJ1-2
abundance: -
v_gene: TRBV7-9
d_gene: TRBD1
CDR3aa: CASSWGQANYGYTF
CDR3nt: TGTGCCAGCAGCTGGGGACAGGCTAACTATGGCTACACCTTC

len: 12
j_gene: TRBJ2-3
abundance: -
v_gene: TRBV7-2
d_gene: -
CDR3aa: CASSLAVGTQYF
CDR3nt: TGTGCCAGCAGCTTAGCCGTGGGGACGCAGTATTTT

len: 13
j_gene: TRBJ1-2
abundance: once
v_gene: TRBV30
d_gene: -
CDR3aa: CAWSKGGSSGYTF
CDR3nt: TGTGCCTGGAGTAAGGGGGGGTCGTCTGGCTACACCTTC

len: 18
j_gene: TRBJ2-3
abundance: -
v_gene: TRBV11-3
d_gene: -
CDR3aa: CASSLSRGRRDLTDTQYF
CDR3nt: TGTGCCAGCAGCCTCAGTAGGGGGAGACGGGACCTCACAGATACGCAGTATTTT

len: 15
j_gene: TRBJ2-7
abundance: -
v_gene: TRBV5-1
d_gene: TRBD2
CDR3aa: CASRAGTSGSHEQYF
CDR3nt: TGCGCCAGCAGAGCTGGGACTAGCGGGAGCCACGAGCAGTACTTC

len: 13
j_gene: TRBJ2-2
abundance: -
v_gene: TRBV30
d_gene: -
CDR3aa: CAWSLTYTGELFF
CDR3nt: TGTGCCTGGAGTTTGACCTACACCGGGGAGCTGTTTTTT

len: 19
j_gene: TRBJ2-1
abundance: -
v_gene: TRBV4-2
d_gene: TRBD2
CDR3aa: CASSLRGSGGLSSYNEQFF
CDR3nt: TGTGCCAGCAGCCTTCGTGGTAGCGGGGGGCTAAGCTCCTACAATGAGCAGTTCTTC

len: 15
j_gene: TRBJ2-3
abundance: -
v_gene: TRBV18
d_gene: TRBD1
CDR3aa: CASSPTGGLTDTQYF
CDR3nt: TGTGCCAGCTCACCTACAGGGGGCTTAACAGATACGCAGTATTTT

len: 15
j_gene: TRBJ2-7
abundance: once
v_gene: TRBV15
d_gene: -
CDR3aa: CATSRDRSYGHEQYF
CDR3nt: TGTGCCACCAGCAGAGATAGGTCCTACGGCCACGAGCAGTACTTC

len: 15
j_gene: TRBJ1-2
abundance: -
v_gene: TRBV6-5
d_gene: -
CDR3aa: CASSSKGPVPYGYTF
CDR3nt: TGTGCCAGCAGCTCCAAGGGTCCAGTTCCCTATGGCTACACCTTC

len: 14
j_gene: TRBJ2-7
abundance: once
v_gene: TRBV13
d_gene: TRBD2
CDR3aa: CASSSGTTSYEQYF
CDR3nt: TGTGCCAGCAGCTCCGGGACTACCTCCTACGAGCAGTACTTC

len: 12
j_gene: TRBJ1-1
abundance: large
v_gene: TRBV14
d_gene: TRBD1
CDR3aa: CASSQDAGGAFF
CDR3nt: TGTGCCAGCAGCCAAGATGCAGGGGGAGCTTTCTTT

len: 15
j_gene: TRBJ2-3
abundance: -
v_gene: TRBV6-4
d_gene: TRBD2
CDR3aa: CASSPAGGTSDPQYF
CDR3nt: TGTGCCAGCAGCCCAGCGGGGGGAACATCCGACCCGCAGTATTTT

len: 15
j_gene: TRBJ2-2
abundance: few
v_gene: TRBV12-5
d_gene: -
CDR3aa: CASGSWISNTGELFF
CDR3nt: TGTGCTAGTGGTTCATGGATCTCAAACACCGGGGAGCTGTTTTTT